One and the same sample provided the 7 T cell receptor beta chains below, sequenced in a study of cytomegalovirus exposure and HLA in healthy donors. The PCR was carried out with 60 Vbeta primers and 13 Jbeta primers. The data were produced by immunoSEQ multiplex PCR, yet TCRdb's version contains in-frame clones alone and is incomplete. The listing contains some 130,000 clones. Input material: PBMCs. These receptors all come from a woman aged 40 to 55 in good health and CMV-seropositive.

The V gene is TRBV9, the J gene TRBJ1-1; D gene uncertain. Trimming took off 0 bases at V and 1 base at J, with 16 bases between the two ends. CDR3 size: 17 residues. Germline V gene sequence: CDR1 SGDLS, CDR2 YYNGEE. As DNA, the CDR3 is TGTGCCAGCAGCGTAGGCTCTGGGAGGGTATCGAACACTGAAGCTTTCTTT. Its translation: CASSVGSGRVSNTEAFF.

The rearrangement joins TRBV7-2 to TRBJ2-7, with D possibly being TRBD2 (6 bases). The CDR3 is made up of 16 amino acids. Per the germline V gene, CDR1 is SGHTA and CDR2 is FQGNSA. The V gene lost 2 bases and the J gene lost 3 bases, with 17 bases spanning the gap. The CDR3 spells CASSLHGGDRYYEQYF. The CDR3 DNA reads as TGTGCCAGCAGCTTACATGGAGGGGACCGATACTACGAGCAGTACTTC.

The V and J genes are TRBV6-5 and TRBJ1-4; 11 bases align to TRBD1. Germline assignment: CDR1 MNHEY and CDR2 SVGAGI. This CDR3 is built from 15 residues. J lost 10 bases, V lost 8 bases, and 12 bases had no gene match. The CDR3 spells CASSLDRGRRAKLFF. DNA for the CDR3: TGTGCCAGCTCCCTGGACAGGGGGCGCAGGGCAAAACTGTTTTTT.

This chain connects TRBV5-1 to TRBJ2-7, with D possibly being TRBD2 (6 bases). Germline CDR1 is SGHRS and CDR2 is YFSETQ. The length of the CDR3 is 14 residues. Trimming shortened V by 0 bases and J by 2 bases, and 9 bases separated the two germline ends. CDR3 in amino acids: CASSLAEGPYEQYF. The CDR3 DNA is TGCGCCAGCAGCTTGGCGGAGGGCCCCTACGAGCAGTACTTC.

The chain employs TRBV7-2 and TRBJ2-7; D might be TRBD2 (5 bases). The CDR3 runs to 15 residues. Trimming took off 3 bases at V and 2 bases at J, with 14 bases between the two ends. CDR1 is SGHTA and CDR2 is FQGNSA in the germline V gene. The CDR3 bases are TGTGCCAGCAGCTTTTCGCGGGCATTGGCCTACGAGCAGTACTTC. As protein: CASSFSRALAYEQYF.

J is TRBJ1-1 and V is TRBV27, with D maybe TRBD1 (5 bases). The CDR3 runs to 15 residues. V shed 4 bases and J shed 1 base, with 13 bases lying between them. In germline, CDR1 is MNHEY, CDR2 SMNVEV (reference sequence). CDR3: CASSSLSGGNTEAFF. As DNA, the CDR3 is TGTGCCAGCAGTTCCCTGTCCGGGGGGAACACTGAAGCTTTCTTT.

The CDR3 bases are TGTGCCAGCAGTGAGTTTGGGAGCTATGGCTACACCTTC. It encodes CASSEFGSYGYTF. This chain links TRBV2 with TRBJ1-2; D call uncertain. In germline, CDR1 is SNHLY, CDR2 FYNNEI. The CDR3 has 13 amino acids. V lost 3 bases, J lost 4 bases, and 9 bases lay in between.